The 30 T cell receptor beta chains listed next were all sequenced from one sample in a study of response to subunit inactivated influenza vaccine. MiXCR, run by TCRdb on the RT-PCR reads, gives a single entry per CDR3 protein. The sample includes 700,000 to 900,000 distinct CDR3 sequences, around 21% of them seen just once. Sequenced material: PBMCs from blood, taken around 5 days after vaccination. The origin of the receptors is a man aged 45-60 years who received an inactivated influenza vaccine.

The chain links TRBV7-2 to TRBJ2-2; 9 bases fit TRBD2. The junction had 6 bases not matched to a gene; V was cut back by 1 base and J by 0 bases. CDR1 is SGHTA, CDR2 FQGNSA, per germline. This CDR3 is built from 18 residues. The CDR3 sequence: CASSLVPSGVTNTGELFF. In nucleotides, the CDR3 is TGTGCCAGCAGCTTAGTGCCTAGCGGGGTAACGAACACCGGGGAGCTGTTTTTT.

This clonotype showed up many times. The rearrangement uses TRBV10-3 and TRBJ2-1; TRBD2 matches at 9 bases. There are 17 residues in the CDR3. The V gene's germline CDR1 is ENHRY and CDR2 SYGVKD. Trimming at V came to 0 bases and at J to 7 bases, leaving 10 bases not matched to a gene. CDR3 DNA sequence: TGTGCCATCAGTGAGTCCAGGGAGCGGGAGGCCTGGAATGAGCAGTTCTTC. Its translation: CAISESREREAWNEQFF.

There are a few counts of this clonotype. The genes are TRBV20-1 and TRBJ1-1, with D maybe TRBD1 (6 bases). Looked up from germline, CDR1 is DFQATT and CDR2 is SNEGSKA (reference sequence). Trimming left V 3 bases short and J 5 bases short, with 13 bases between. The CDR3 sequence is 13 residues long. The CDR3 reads CSARRLGTTEAFF. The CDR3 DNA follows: TGCAGTGCTAGGAGATTGGGGACAACTGAAGCTTTCTTT.

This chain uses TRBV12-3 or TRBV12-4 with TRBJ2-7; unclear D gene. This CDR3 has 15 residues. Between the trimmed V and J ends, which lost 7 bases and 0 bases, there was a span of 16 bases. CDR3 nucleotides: TGTGCCAGCACCATCGGAAGGTGGAGCTCCTACGAGCAGTACTTC. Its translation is CASTIGRWSSYEQYF.

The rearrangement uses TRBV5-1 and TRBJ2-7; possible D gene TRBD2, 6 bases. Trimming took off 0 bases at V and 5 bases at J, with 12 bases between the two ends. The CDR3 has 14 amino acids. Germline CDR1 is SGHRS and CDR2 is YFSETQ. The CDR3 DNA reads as TGCGCCAGCAGCTTGGGGGTAGCGGATGACGAGCAGTACTTC. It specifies CASSLGVADDEQYF.

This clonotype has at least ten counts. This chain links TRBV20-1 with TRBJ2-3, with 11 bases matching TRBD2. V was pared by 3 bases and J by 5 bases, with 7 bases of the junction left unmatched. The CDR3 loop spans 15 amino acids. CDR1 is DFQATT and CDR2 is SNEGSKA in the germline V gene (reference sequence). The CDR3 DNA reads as TGCAGTGCTAGCCCAGTAGCGGGGGGGGTAGATACGCAGTATTTT. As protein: CSASPVAGGVDTQYF.

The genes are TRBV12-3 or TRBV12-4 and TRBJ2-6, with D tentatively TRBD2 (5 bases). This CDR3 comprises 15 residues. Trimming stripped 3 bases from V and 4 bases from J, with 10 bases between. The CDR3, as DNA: TGTGCCAGCAGTTTTTCGGGGATCGGGGCCAACGTCCTGACTTTC. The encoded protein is CASSFSGIGANVLTF.

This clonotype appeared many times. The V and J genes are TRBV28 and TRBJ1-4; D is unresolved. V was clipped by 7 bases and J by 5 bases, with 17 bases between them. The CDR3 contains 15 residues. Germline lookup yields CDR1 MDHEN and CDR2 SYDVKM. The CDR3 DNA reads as TGTGCCAGCACTTACGAGGACGGATGGAATGAAAAACTGTTTTTT. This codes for CASTYEDGWNEKLFF. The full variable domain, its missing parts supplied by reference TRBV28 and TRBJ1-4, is DVKVTQSSRYLVKRTGEKVFLECVQDMDHENMFWYRQDPGLGLRLIYFSYDVKMKEKGDIPEGYSVSREKKERFSLILESASTNQTSMYLCASTYEDGWNEKLFFGSGTQLSVL.

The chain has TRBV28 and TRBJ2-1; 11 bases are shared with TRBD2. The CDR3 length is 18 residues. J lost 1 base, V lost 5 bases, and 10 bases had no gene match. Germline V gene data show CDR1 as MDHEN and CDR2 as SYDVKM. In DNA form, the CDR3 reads TGTGCCAGCAGTCTGGTACTAGCGGGAGTGGGGTCCTACAATGAGCAGTTCTTC. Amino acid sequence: CASSLVLAGVGSYNEQFF.

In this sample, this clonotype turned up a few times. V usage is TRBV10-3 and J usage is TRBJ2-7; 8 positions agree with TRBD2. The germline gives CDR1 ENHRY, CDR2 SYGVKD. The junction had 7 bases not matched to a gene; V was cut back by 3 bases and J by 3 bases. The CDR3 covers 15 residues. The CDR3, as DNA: TGTGCCATCAGTGACCCCGGGAGGGCCGACTACGAGCAGTACTTC. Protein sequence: CAISDPGRADYEQYF.

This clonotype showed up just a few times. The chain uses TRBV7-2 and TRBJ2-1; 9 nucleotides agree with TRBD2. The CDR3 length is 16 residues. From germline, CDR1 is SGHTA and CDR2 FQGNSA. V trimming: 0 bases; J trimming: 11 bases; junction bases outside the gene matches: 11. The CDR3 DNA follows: TGTGCCAGCAGCTTAGCTCTAGCGGGACGGGGGGTAAAGCAGTTCTTC. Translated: CASSLALAGRGVKQFF.

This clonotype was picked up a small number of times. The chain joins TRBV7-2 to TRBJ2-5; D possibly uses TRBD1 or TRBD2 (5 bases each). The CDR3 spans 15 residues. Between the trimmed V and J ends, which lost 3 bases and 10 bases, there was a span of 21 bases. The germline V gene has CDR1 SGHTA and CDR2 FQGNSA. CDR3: CASSFPGTGKRGQYF. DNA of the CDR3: TGTGCCAGCAGCTTCCCTGGGACGGGCAAGAGAGGCCAGTACTTC.

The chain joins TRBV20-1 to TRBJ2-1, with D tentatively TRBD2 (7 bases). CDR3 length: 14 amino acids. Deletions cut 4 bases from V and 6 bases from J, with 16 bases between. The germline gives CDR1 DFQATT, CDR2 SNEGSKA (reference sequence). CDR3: CSATDDGGRNEQFF. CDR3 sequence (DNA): TGCAGTGCTACCGACGACGGGGGGCGCAATGAGCAGTTCTTC.

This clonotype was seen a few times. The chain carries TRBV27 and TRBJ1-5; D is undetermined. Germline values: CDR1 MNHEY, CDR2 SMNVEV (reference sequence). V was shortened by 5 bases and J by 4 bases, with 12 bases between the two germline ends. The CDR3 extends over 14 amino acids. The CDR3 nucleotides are TGTGCCAGCAGTCCGCCGGGGAGGAATCAGCCCCAGCATTTT. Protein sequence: CASSPPGRNQPQHF.

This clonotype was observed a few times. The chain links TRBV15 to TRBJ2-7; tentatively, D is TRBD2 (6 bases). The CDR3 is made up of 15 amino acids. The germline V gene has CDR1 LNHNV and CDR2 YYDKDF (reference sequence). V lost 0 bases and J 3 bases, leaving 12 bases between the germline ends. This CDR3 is CATSREPGRNYEQYF. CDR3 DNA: TGTGCCACCAGCAGAGAACCAGGGAGGAACTACGAGCAGTACTTC.

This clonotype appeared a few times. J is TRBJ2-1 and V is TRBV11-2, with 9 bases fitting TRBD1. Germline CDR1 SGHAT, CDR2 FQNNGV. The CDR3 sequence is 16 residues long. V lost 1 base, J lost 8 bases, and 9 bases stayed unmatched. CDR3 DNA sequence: TGTGCCAGCAGCTTAGGTGGACAGGGGTTCTGGGATGAGCAGTTCTTC. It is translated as CASSLGGQGFWDEQFF.

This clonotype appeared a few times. CDR3 nucleotide sequence: TGTGCCAGCAAAGACGGAATAGGTCAGCCCCAGCATTTT. It yields the protein CASKDGIGQPQHF. The rearrangement links TRBV27 to TRBJ1-5; D is ambiguous. This CDR3 is built from 13 residues. V lost 7 bases, J lost 6 bases, and 13 bases lay in between. CDR1 is MNHEY and CDR2 is SMNVEV in the germline V gene (reference sequence).

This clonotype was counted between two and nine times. CDR3 DNA sequence: TGTGCCAGCAGCTTAGATCGGGACAGCGTATCCGGGGAGCTGTTTTTT. Translation gives CASSLDRDSVSGELFF. V usage is TRBV7-2 and J usage is TRBJ2-2; 7 positions match TRBD1. The CDR3 is 16 amino acids. Germline CDR1 and CDR2: SGHTA and FQGNSA. The V gene end was trimmed by 1 base and the J gene end by 6 bases; junction bases not matched to a gene: 8.

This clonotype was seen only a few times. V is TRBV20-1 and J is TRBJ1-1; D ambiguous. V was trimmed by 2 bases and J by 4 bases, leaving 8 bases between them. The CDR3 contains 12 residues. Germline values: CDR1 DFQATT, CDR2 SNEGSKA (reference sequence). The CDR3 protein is CSARSAATEAFF. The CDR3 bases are TGCAGTGCTAGATCGGCAGCCACTGAAGCTTTCTTT.

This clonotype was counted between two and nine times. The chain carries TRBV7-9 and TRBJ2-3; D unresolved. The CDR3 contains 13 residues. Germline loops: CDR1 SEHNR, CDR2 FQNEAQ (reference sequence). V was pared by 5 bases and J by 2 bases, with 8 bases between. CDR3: CASSRDPTDTQYF. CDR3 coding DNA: TGTGCCAGCAGCCGCGACCCCACAGATACGCAGTATTTT.

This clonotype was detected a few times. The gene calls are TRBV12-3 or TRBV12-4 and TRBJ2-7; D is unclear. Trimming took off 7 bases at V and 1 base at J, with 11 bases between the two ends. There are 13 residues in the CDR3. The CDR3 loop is CASTRSLSYEQYF. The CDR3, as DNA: TGTGCCAGCACCCGTTCCTTATCCTACGAGCAGTACTTC.

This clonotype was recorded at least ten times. The CDR3 region is CASSLLVGREPAEQYF. The CDR3 DNA is TGTGCCAGCAGTTTATTAGTAGGGCGGGAGCCGGCCGAGCAGTACTTC. The chain couples TRBV27 to TRBJ2-7; TRBD2 aligns across 7 bases. Per germline, CDR1 MNHEY and CDR2 SMNVEV (reference sequence). Losses at the gene ends were 1 base for V and 6 bases for J; bases not matched to a gene: 12. The CDR3 is 16 residues long.

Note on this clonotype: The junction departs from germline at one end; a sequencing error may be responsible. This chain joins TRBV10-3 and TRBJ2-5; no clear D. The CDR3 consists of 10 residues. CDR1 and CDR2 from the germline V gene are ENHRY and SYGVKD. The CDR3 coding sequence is TGTGTCATCCCCCTCTCGACCCAGTACTTC. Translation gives CVIPLSTQYF.

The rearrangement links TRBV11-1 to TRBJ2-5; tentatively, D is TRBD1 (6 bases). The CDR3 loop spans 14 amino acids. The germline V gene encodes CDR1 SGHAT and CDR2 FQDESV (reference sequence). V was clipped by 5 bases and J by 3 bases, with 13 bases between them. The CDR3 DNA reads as TGTGCCAGCAGCCAATTTCGGACAGAAGAGACCCAGTACTTC. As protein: CASSQFRTEETQYF.

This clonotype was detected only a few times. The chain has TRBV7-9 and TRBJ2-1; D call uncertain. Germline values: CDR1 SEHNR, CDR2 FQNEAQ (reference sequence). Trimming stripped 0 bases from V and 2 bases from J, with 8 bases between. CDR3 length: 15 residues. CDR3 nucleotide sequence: TGTGCCAGCAGCTTAGCGGGGTCCCCCTACAATGAGCAGTTCTTC. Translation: CASSLAGSPYNEQFF. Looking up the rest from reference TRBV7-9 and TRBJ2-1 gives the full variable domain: DTGVSQNPRHKITKRGQNVTFRCDPISEHNRLYWYRQTLGQGPEFLTYFQNEAQLEKSRLLSDRFSAERPKGSFSTLEIQRTEQGDSAMYLCASSLAGSPYNEQFFGPGTRLTVL.

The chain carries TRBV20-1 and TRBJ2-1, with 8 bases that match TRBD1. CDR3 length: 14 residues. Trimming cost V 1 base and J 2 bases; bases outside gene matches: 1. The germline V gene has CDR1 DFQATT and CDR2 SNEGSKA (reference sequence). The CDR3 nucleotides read TGCAGTGCTAGAGGACAGGGGACCTACAATGAGCAGTTCTTC. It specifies CSARGQGTYNEQFF.

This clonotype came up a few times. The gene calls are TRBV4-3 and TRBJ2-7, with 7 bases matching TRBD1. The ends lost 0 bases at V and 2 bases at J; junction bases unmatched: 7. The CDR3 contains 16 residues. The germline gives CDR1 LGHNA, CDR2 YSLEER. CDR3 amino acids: CASSQDLATGTYEQYF. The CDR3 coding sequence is TGCGCCAGCAGCCAAGATCTTGCGACAGGGACCTACGAGCAGTACTTC.

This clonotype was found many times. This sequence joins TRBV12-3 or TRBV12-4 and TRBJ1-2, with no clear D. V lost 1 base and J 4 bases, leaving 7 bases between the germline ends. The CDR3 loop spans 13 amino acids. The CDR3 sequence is CASSLGPSYGYTF. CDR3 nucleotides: TGTGCCAGCAGTTTAGGTCCGAGCTATGGCTACACCTTC.

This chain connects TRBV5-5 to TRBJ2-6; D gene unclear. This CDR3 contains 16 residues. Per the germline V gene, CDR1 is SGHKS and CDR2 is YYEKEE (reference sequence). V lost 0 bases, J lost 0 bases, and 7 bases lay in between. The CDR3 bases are TGTGCCAGCAGCTTGGGGGTTAGCTCTGGGGCCAACGTCCTGACTTTC. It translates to CASSLGVSSGANVLTF.

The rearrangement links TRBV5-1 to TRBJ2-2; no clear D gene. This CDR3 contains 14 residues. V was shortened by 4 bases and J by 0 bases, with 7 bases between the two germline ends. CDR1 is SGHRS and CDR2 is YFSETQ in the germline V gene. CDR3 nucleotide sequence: TGCGCCAGCAGCAACCGGGCGAACACCGGGGAGCTGTTTTTT. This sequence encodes CASSNRANTGELFF.